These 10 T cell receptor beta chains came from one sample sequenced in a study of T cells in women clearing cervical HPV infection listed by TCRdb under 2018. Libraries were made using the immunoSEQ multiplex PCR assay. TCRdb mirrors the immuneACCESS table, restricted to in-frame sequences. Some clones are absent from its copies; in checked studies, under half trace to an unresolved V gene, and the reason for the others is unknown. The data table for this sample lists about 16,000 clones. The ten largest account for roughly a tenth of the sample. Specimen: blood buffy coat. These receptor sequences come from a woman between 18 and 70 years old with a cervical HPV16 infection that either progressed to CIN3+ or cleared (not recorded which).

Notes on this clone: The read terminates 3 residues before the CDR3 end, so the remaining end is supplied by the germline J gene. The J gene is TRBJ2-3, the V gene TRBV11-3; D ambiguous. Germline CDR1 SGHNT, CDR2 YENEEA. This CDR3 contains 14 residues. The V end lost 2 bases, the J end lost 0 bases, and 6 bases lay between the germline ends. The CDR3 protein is CASSLTTSTDTQYF. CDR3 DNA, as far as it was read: TGTGCCAGCAGCTTAACGACAAGCACAGATACG.

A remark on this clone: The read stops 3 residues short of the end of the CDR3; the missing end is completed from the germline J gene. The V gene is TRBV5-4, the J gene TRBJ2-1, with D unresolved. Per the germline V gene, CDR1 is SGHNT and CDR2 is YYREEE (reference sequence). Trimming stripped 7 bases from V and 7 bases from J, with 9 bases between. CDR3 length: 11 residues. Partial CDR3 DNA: TGTGCCAGCTTCGGCAGGAATGAG. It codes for CASFGRNE. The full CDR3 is CASFGRNEQFF.

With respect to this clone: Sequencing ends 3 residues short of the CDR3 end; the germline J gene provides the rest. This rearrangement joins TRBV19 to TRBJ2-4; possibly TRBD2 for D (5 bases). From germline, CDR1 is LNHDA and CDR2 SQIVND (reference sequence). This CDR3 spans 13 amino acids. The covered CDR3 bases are TGTGCCAGTAGTATGGGCGGGTCCTATGGT. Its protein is CASSMGGSYG. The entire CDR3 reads CASSMGGSYGQYF.

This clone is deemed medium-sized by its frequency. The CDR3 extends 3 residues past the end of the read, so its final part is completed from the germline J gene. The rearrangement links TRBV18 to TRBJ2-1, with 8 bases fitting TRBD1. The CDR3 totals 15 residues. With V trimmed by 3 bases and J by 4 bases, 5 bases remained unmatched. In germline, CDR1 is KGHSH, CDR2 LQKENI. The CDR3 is CASSPRGQGYNEQFF. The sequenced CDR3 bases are TGTGCCAGCTCACCCCGCGGACAGGGATACAATGAG.

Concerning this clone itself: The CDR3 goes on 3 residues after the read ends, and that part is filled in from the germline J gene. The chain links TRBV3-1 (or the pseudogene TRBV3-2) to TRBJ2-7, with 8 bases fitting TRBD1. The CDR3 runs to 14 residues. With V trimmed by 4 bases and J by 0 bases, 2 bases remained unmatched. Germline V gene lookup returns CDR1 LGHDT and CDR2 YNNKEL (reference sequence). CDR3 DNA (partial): TGTGCCAGCAGCCGGACAGGGACCTCCTACGAG. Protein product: CASSRTGTSYE. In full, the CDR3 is CASSRTGTSYEQYF.

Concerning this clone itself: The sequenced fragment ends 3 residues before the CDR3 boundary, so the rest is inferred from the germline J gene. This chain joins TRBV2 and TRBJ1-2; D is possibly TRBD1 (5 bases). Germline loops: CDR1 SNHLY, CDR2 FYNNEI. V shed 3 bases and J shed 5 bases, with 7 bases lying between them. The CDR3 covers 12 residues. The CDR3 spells CASSETEYGYTF. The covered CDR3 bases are TGTGCCAGCAGTGAGACAGAGTATGGC.

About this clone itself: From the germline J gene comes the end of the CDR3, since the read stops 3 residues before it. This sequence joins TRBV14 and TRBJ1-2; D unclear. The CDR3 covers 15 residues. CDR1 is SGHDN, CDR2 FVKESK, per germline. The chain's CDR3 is CASSQGTSGPYDYTF. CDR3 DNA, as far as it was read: TGTGCCAGCAGCCAAGGGACTAGCGGACCCTACGAC.

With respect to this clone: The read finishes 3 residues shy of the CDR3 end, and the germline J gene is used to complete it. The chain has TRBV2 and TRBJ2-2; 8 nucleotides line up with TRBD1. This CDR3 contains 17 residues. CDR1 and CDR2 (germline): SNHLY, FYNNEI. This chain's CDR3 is CASNFRGQGAGANVLFF. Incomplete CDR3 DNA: TGTGCCAGCAATTTCAGGGGTCAGGGGGCTGGGGCCAACGTG.

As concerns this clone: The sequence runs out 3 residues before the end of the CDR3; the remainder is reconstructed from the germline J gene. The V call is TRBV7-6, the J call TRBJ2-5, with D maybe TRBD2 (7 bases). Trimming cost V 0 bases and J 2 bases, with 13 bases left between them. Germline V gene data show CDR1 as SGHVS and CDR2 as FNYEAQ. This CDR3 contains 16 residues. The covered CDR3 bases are TGTGCCAGCAGCTTAGCGGGGGGGCGTCGGCAAGAGACC. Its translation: CASSLAGGRRQET. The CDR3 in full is CASSLAGGRRQETQYF.

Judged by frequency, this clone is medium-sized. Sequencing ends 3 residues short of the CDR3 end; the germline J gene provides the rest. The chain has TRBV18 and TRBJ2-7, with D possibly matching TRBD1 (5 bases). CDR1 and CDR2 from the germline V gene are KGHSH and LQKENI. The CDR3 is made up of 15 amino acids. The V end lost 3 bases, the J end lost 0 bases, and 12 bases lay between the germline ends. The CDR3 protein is CASSPPSRVSYEQYF. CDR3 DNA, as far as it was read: TGTGCCAGCTCACCCCCAAGCAGGGTCTCCTACGAG. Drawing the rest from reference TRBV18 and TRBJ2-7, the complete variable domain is NAGVMQNPRHLVRRRGQEARLRCSPMKGHSHVYWYRQLPEEGLKFMVYLQKENIIDESGMPKERFSAEFPKEGPSILRIQQVVRGDSAAYFCASSPPSRVSYEQYFGPGTRLTVT.